This T cell receptor (beta chain) was documented in a study of cytomegalovirus exposure and HLA in healthy donors. Comments on this clone: Its specificity is unknown.

Per the germline V gene, CDR1 is SGHRS and CDR2 is YFSETQ. The CDR3 spans 14 residues. V lost 4 bases, J lost 4 bases, and 8 bases stayed unmatched. General observations from the study: A later analysis associated 15,000 or so TCR beta sequences with HLA alleles at a 0.05 false discovery rate.

The PCR employed 60 Vbeta primers together with 13 Jbeta primers. How the authors handled the data: A follow-up analysis tallied around 76 million unique TCR beta chains, approximately 10 million shared. Repertoires were generated with immunoSEQ multiplex PCR, while TCRdb's copy carries only in-frame clones and drops some. That table furnishes V, J and clone size, whereas the DNA furnished D and trimming. This sample yields about 170,000 clones, of which 80% to 90% are seen a single time; roughly 0.75% belongs to the top ten. Material for sequencing was PBMCs. This TCR derives from a woman aged 18 to 35 in good health and CMV-seronegative. The rearrangement uses TRBV5-1 and TRBJ2-7; the match to TRBD1 covers 7 bases. CDR3 protein: CASSPGQLIYEQYF. CDR3 nucleotides: TGCGCCAGCAGCCCGGGACAGCTAATTTACGAGCAGTACTTC.